This entry concerns a single T cell receptor beta chain. Its antigen remains unknown. This sample stems from a study of cytomegalovirus exposure and HLA in healthy donors. Study details: Across 300 to 400 genotyped donors, just over 80% landed in the Caucasian-associated ancestry cluster. Study-level findings and limits: The investigators catalogued 160 or so TCR beta chains as cytomegalovirus-associated. In a later analysis, V- and J-gene trimming of beta chains associated with a DCLRE1C missense variant, replicated independently. Reportedly, a later analysis found an Asian-associated ancestry cluster had fewer N-insertions than the approximately 700-donor mean.

PCR was performed using 60 Vbeta and 13 Jbeta primers. Clones were read by immunoSEQ multiplex PCR, and TCRdb kept only the in-frame ones, dropping some. Counted here are tens of thousands of clones, 70% to 75% occurring once; the ten biggest clones make up approximately 6%. Trimming at V came to 3 bases and at J to 5 bases, leaving 7 bases not matched to a gene. The germline CDR1 and CDR2 sequences are SGHDT and YYEEEE. This CDR3 is built from 15 residues. The V call is TRBV5-6, the J call TRBJ2-3; 9 bases agree with TRBD1. The TCR originated in a woman aged 50 to 60 in good health and CMV-seropositive. Input material: PBMCs. This CDR3 reads CASSWGQGWVDTQYF. CDR3 in DNA: TGTGCCAGCAGCTGGGGACAGGGTTGGGTAGATACGCAGTATTTT. Complete variable domain (other parts from reference TRBV5-6 and TRBJ2-3): DAGVTQSPTHLIKTRGQQVTLRCSPKSGHDTVSWYQQALGQGPQFIFQYYEEEERQRGNFPDRFSGHQFPNYSSELNVNALLLGDSALYLCASSWGQGWVDTQYFGPGTRLTVL.